This T cell receptor (beta chain) was recovered during a study of cytomegalovirus exposure and HLA in healthy donors. The length of the CDR3 is 12 residues. In germline, CDR1 is SQVTM, CDR2 ANQGSEA. Trimming removed 8 bases at V and 2 bases at J, with 13 bases between. Amplification used 60 Vbeta primers and 13 Jbeta primers. The method was immunoSEQ multiplex PCR; TCRdb's version includes in-frame clones alone and lacks a portion of them. This table has around 92,000 clones, around 79% appearing once. The chain joins TRBV29-1 to TRBJ2-7, with D possibly being TRBD2 (5 bases). Sequenced sample: PBMCs. This clonotype originated in a woman aged 70 to 79 in good health and CMV-seropositive. CDR3 protein: CSIIGVTYEQYF. DNA for the CDR3: TGCAGCATCATCGGGGTCACCTACGAGCAGTACTTC.